This TCR beta chain was sequenced in a study of naive and memory T cell subsets. Study findings and constraints: Possibly reflecting memory cells re-expressing CD45RA, a few larger clonotypes occurred in naive repertoires, especially CD8.

Four subsets defined by CD45RA and CD27 were sorted after CD3, CD4, CD8 and live/dead staining. This clonotype was seen ten or more times. Its target is not known. At one of its ends the junction is not consistent with the germline gene, which may arise from a read error. Both TRBC1 and TRBC2 were covered by a beta constant-region primer of two equimolar oligonucleotides. Four rounds of PCR amplified the ligated cDNA using nested alpha and beta constant-region primers plus SP2. In TCRdb, the UMI-ligation and nested PCR reads were re-called with MiXCR into one record per CDR3 protein. The sample consists of roughly 83,000 distinct CDR3 sequences, roughly 10% of them appearing once. Germline V gene lookup returns CDR1 SGHRS and CDR2 YFSETQ. The CDR3 is made up of 13 amino acids.

The material sequenced was naive CD4+ T cells from blood. The origin of this receptor is a human donor in good health. The rearrangement joins TRBV5-1 to TRBJ2-3; the D gene is possibly TRBD2 (6 bases). Written as DNA, the CDR3 is TGTGCCAGCTCACTCGGGAGTACAGATACGCAGTATTTT. Protein sequence: CASSLGSTDTQYF.